Shown below are 15 T cell receptor beta chains from a single sample sequenced in a study of blood T cell repertoires in COVID-19. The table came from immunoSEQ multiplex PCR; TCRdb's copy has only in-frame clones and leaves some out. Counted here are about 280,000 clones, 86% occurring once; the ten biggest clones make up approximately 3%. The material sequenced was peripheral blood. The receptor set was obtained from a woman younger than 45 with active or convalescent COVID-19.

The chain carries TRBV3-1 (or the pseudogene TRBV3-2) and TRBJ2-5, with D hard to call. The CDR3 runs to 13 residues. Germline V CDR1 and CDR2: LGHDT, YNNKEL (reference sequence). V was trimmed by 1 base and J by 8 bases, leaving 11 bases between them. The CDR3 nucleotides are TGTGCCAGCAGCCAAGCCGGGTCCCCTACCCAGTACTTC. The encoded protein is CASSQAGSPTQYF.

The chain couples TRBV19 to TRBJ1-6; D gene unclear. This CDR3 is 15 amino acids long. Trimming took 1 base from V and 3 from J, leaving 7 bases between them. CDR1 and CDR2 (germline): LNHDA, SQIVND (reference sequence). The CDR3, as DNA: TGTGCCAGTAGTATAGGGCCAGTCTATAATTCACCCCTCCACTTT. Residues: CASSIGPVYNSPLHF.

The chain links TRBV10-3 to TRBJ2-7; D is undetermined. The CDR3 contains 11 residues. The germline V and J ends were trimmed by 6 bases and 3 bases, with 6 bases remaining between them. In germline, CDR1 is ENHRY, CDR2 SYGVKD. CDR3 sequence reads: CAISFNYEQYF. The CDR3 DNA reads as TGTGCCATCAGCTTTAACTACGAGCAGTACTTC.

This chain uses TRBV5-4 with TRBJ2-2, with D maybe TRBD1 (5 bases). There are 15 residues in the CDR3. The V end was cut by 1 base, the J end by 7 bases, with 14 bases between. Germline V CDR1 and CDR2: SGHNT, YYREEE (reference sequence). CDR3 DNA: TGTGCCAGCAGCTTGTTAAAAGGGGCTTACGGGGAGCTGTTTTTT. This encodes CASSLLKGAYGELFF.

This clone occurred once. The chain is built from TRBV19 and TRBJ2-5; a weak D match, TRBD2 (6 bases). This CDR3 is 15 amino acids long. Germline CDR1 is LNHDA and CDR2 is SQIVND (reference sequence). V was trimmed by 6 bases and J by 0 bases, leaving 14 bases between them. The CDR3 is CASRRTVADQETQYF. In DNA, the CDR3 is TGTGCCAGTAGGAGGACGGTAGCGGACCAAGAGACCCAGTACTTC.

The rearrangement links TRBV7-2 to TRBJ2-1, with D maybe TRBD2 (6 bases). Trimming cost V 5 bases and J 0 bases, with 17 bases left between them. Germline CDR1 is SGHTA and CDR2 is FQGNSA. This CDR3 region has 17 residues. The CDR3 loop reads CASSMRIAVFSYNEQFF. In nucleotides, the CDR3 is TGTGCCAGCAGCATGCGAATAGCGGTCTTCTCCTACAATGAGCAGTTCTTC.

The chain employs TRBV28 and TRBJ2-5; D is possibly TRBD1 (6 bases). This CDR3 is built from 13 residues. V shed 5 bases and J shed 2 bases, with 9 bases lying between them. Germline lookup yields CDR1 MDHEN and CDR2 SYDVKM. The chain's CDR3 is CASSGTPQETQYF. DNA of the CDR3: TGTGCCAGCAGTGGGACACCTCAAGAGACCCAGTACTTC.

CDR3 nucleotides: TGTGCCTGGAGTGCTACAGGGACCACTGAAGCTTTCTTT. This encodes CAWSATGTTEAFF. The rearrangement joins TRBV30 to TRBJ1-1; TRBD1 is a possible D gene (6 bases). The CDR3 length is 13 residues. Trimming cost V 1 base and J 4 bases, with 10 bases left between them. The germline V gene has CDR1 GTSNPN and CDR2 SVGIG (reference sequence).

This rearrangement joins TRBV18 to TRBJ1-4; TRBD1 agrees at 8 bases. This CDR3 is built from 18 residues. The germline V gene encodes CDR1 KGHSH and CDR2 LQKENI. With 3 bases clipped from V and 2 bases from J, the junction kept 11 bases outside the gene matches. The CDR3 spells CASSPTTTGQGTNEKLFF. CDR3 DNA: TGTGCCAGCTCACCTACCACTACTGGACAGGGCACTAATGAAAAACTGTTTTTT.

On this clone itself: Other DNA sequences within the sample encode an identical CDR3. The chain uses TRBV9 and TRBJ2-7, with TRBD1 matching 8 bases. The CDR3 is 15 amino acids. V lost 2 bases to trimming and J lost 6 bases; unmatched junction nucleotides: 10. From germline, CDR1 is SGDLS and CDR2 YYNGEE. The CDR3 DNA follows: TGTGCCAGCAGCGTTGAGGACAGGGTATCGGGCGAGCAGTACTTC. Translation gives CASSVEDRVSGEQYF.

The rearrangement uses TRBV7-8 and TRBJ2-7; TRBD1 aligns across 9 bases. The germline V gene has CDR1 SGHVS and CDR2 FQNEAQ. This CDR3 comprises 16 residues. The ends lost 5 bases at V and 6 bases at J; junction bases unmatched: 14. The CDR3 spells CASSAEYRGRGREQYF. The CDR3 nucleotides read TGTGCCAGCAGCGCCGAGTACAGGGGGCGCGGGCGCGAGCAGTACTTC.

The chain employs TRBV7-3 and TRBJ1-6; weak D call: TRBD1 (6 bases). Germline values: CDR1 SGHTA, CDR2 FQGTGA. V lost 6 bases to trimming and J lost 7 bases, with 7 bases between them. CDR3 size: 12 residues. For the CDR3, the DNA is TGTGCCAGCAGTCAGGGGAATTCACCCCTCCACTTT. This sequence encodes CASSQGNSPLHF.

The rearrangement uses TRBV9 and TRBJ2-3; 8 nucleotides align to TRBD2. The length of the CDR3 is 15 residues. In germline, CDR1 is SGDLS, CDR2 YYNGEE. The V gene end was trimmed by 2 bases and the J gene end by 2 bases; junction bases not matched to a gene: 4. In DNA form, the CDR3 reads TGTGCCAGCAGCGTGAGTAGCGGGGTCACAGATACGCAGTATTTT. Its protein product is CASSVSSGVTDTQYF.

This chain's CDR3 is CASSFGTYTEAFF. DNA of the CDR3: TGTGCCAGCAGCTTTGGGACTTACACTGAAGCTTTCTTT. This chain uses TRBV3-1 (or the pseudogene TRBV3-2) with TRBJ1-1; D is perhaps TRBD1 (5 bases). This CDR3 is 13 amino acids long. V was shortened by 5 bases and J by 3 bases, with 10 bases between the two germline ends. The germline CDR1 and CDR2 sequences are LGHDT and YNNKEL (reference sequence).

The chain employs TRBV10-1 and TRBJ2-5, with D unclear. Trimming pared 4 bases from V and 1 base from J, leaving 13 bases between. There are 15 residues in the CDR3. Germline CDR1 WNHNN, CDR2 SYGVQD (reference sequence). For the CDR3, the DNA is TGCGCCAGCAGTGGAAAACAGCATCCCCAAGAGACCCAGTACTTC. This sequence encodes CASSGKQHPQETQYF.